The clone carrying this T cell receptor (beta chain) was picked up a small number of times. Its target is not known. The CDR3 consists of 13 residues. Trimming took off 1 base at V and 5 bases at J, with 6 bases between the two ends. Germline V gene sequence: CDR1 MNHNY, CDR2 SVGAGI (reference sequence). Repertoires were generated with immunoSEQ multiplex PCR, while TCRdb's copy carries only in-frame clones and drops some. The profile shows tens of thousands of clones, approximately 84% of them singletons. This entry is derived from a study of siplizumab effects on memory and regulatory T cells. Study-level results: Poor capture below about 10^-5 frequency left most alloreactive clones unmapped to unstimulated subsets. In unstimulated cells, naive T cells appeared more diverse than memory T cells and seemed major alloresponse contributors.

Sequenced: naive CD8+ T cells sorted from blood. The sequence was collected from a human donor in good health. This rearrangement joins TRBV6-6 to TRBJ1-5; TRBD1 might be the D (5 bases). The CDR3 reads CASSYWGDQPQHF. The CDR3 DNA sequence: TGTGCCAGCAGTTACTGGGGGGATCAGCCCCAGCATTTT.